This T cell receptor (beta chain) was identified during a study of blood T cell repertoires in COVID-19. Authors' analysis steps: The authors estimated nucleated cell counts from reference gene primer amplification. Clones were read by immunoSEQ multiplex PCR, and TCRdb kept only the in-frame ones, dropping some. The DNA gave D and trimming, while V, J and clone size come from that table. The sample includes 240,000 or so clones, about four fifths of them seen just once. The source is a woman aged 18-29 years with acute or convalescent COVID-19. Sequencing used peripheral blood.

CDR3: CASRADRGGQPQHF. The CDR3 bases are TGTGCCAGCAGAGCCGACAGGGGCGGTCAGCCCCAGCATTTT. The chain uses TRBV2 and TRBJ1-5; 8 positions agree with TRBD1. The CDR3 is 14 residues long. Germline lookup yields CDR1 SNHLY and CDR2 FYNNEI. The V gene end was trimmed by 6 bases and the J gene end by 6 bases; junction bases not matched to a gene: 7.